This T cell receptor (beta chain) is from a study of blood T cell repertoires in COVID-19. Looking at the study overall: T cells, B-cell-depleted T cells, or PBMCs provided the cDNA or gDNA that served as material.

Germline-derived CDR1 and CDR2 are MNHNS and SASEGT. V shed 4 bases and J 1 base; nucleotides not matched to a gene: 6. The CDR3 is made up of 16 amino acids. The authors' processing: Researchers report that nucleated cell counts were estimated from reference gene primer amplification. This table comes from immunoSEQ multiplex PCR, and its TCRdb copy is limited to in-frame clones, with some not included. V, J and clone size derive from that table, while D and trimming were established from the DNA sequence. The table lists about 98,000 clones, approximately 82% of them singletons. This TCR derives from a man between 70 and 80 years old with active or convalescent COVID-19. The sample was peripheral blood. This chain links TRBV6-1 with TRBJ2-1; 8 bases agree with TRBD1. CDR3 DNA: TGTGCCAGCAGTGGCGTCGGGACAGGTTCCTACAATGAGCAGTTCTTC. Its translation: CASSGVGTGSYNEQFF.